This T cell receptor beta chain is from a study of blood T cell repertoires in COVID-19. The overall study: Both acute and convalescent COVID-19 samples were obtained from the United States, Italy and Spain. The cDNA or gDNA used as material had been derived from T cells, B-cell-depleted T cells, or PBMCs.

Authors' methods: The assay estimated nucleated cells by amplifying reference gene primers. Profiling relied on immunoSEQ multiplex PCR, and the TCRdb table lists in-frame clones only, not all of them. V, J and clone size were drawn from that table, and D and trimming were deduced from the DNA. This sample has 85,000 to 90,000 clones, with approximately 90% found just once. Germline trimming cut 2 bases from V and 4 bases from J; bases unmatched to any gene: 8. Germline V gives CDR1 SGDLS, CDR2 YYNGEE. CDR3 size: 15 residues. The chain recombines TRBV9 with TRBJ1-2; 7 nucleotides agree with TRBD1. The material sequenced was peripheral blood. The TCR was taken from a human donor with active COVID-19. The donor label of this sample is uncertain. CDR3 coding DNA: TGTGCCAGCAGCGTCGACCCCCGGGACAGCTATGGCTACACCTTC. Translating gives CASSVDPRDSYGYTF.